One sample yielded the 11 T cell receptor beta chains listed below, sequenced in a study of response to subunit inactivated influenza vaccine. TCRdb reanalysed the RT-PCR reads using MiXCR and keeps one entry per CDR3 protein. The repertoire holds about 530,000 distinct CDR3 sequences, under 15% seen once, with under 15% in the top ten. Sample: PBMCs from blood, taken about 40 days after vaccination. Every receptor here comes from a man between 50 and 59 years old who received an inactivated influenza vaccine.

A few counts support this clonotype. The gene calls are TRBV4-3 and TRBJ1-1, with TRBD1 matching over 10 bases. CDR1 is LGHNA, CDR2 YSLEER, per germline. With V trimmed by 0 bases and J by 10 bases, 17 bases remained unmatched. The CDR3 totals 18 residues. The CDR3 bases are TGCGCCAGCAGCCAAGATATGTGGGGATTCGGGGGACAGGGGCTAGCTTTCTTT. It specifies CASSQDMWGFGGQGLAFF.

In its sample, this clonotype was seen a few times. The chain couples TRBV12-3 or TRBV12-4 to TRBJ2-1; the D gene is possibly TRBD2 (5 bases). V was clipped by 7 bases and J by 1 base, with 11 bases between them. The CDR3 spans 14 residues. As DNA, the CDR3 is TGTGCCAGCAAGGGAGAAGGATCCTACAATGAGCAGTTCTTC. Protein product: CASKGEGSYNEQFF.

The V call is TRBV20-1, the J call TRBJ2-1; no definite D call. The germline V and J ends were trimmed by 4 bases and 3 bases, with 7 bases remaining between them. The CDR3 consists of 12 residues. Germline values: CDR1 DFQATT, CDR2 SNEGSKA (reference sequence). This CDR3 reads CSANLDYNEQFF. CDR3 DNA: TGCAGTGCTAACCTTGACTACAATGAGCAGTTCTTC.

This clonotype was observed a few times. V and J are TRBV21-1 and TRBJ2-3; the D call of TRBD1 is as the table states it, not checked on the DNA. TRBV21-1 has pseudogene status. This CDR3 has 16 amino acids. CDR3 sequence reads: CASTPPCWTNTDTQYF. DNA of the CDR3: TGTGCCAGCACCCCACCCTGCTGGACTAACACAGATACGCAGTATTTT.

The J gene is TRBJ2-2, the V gene TRBV5-6; D call uncertain. Germline lookup yields CDR1 SGHDT and CDR2 YYEEEE. Trimming left V 1 base short and J 4 bases short, with 14 bases between. CDR3 length: 16 amino acids. CDR3 in amino acids: CASSLHGPMGTGELFF. The CDR3 DNA reads as TGTGCCAGCAGCTTGCATGGTCCGATGGGCACCGGGGAGCTGTTTTTT.

This clonotype has a handful of counts. The rearrangement uses TRBV5-1 and TRBJ2-1; 10 bases align to TRBD2. From germline, CDR1 is SGHRS and CDR2 YFSETQ. The junction had 10 bases not matched to a gene; V was cut back by 8 bases and J by 5 bases. The CDR3 is 15 amino acids. The CDR3 sequence is CASHERGGSHNEQFF. CDR3 nucleotide sequence: TGCGCCAGTCATGAGCGGGGGGGATCCCACAATGAGCAGTTCTTC. Filled out from reference TRBV5-1 and TRBJ2-1, the complete variable domain reads KAGVTQTPRYLIKTRGQQVTLSCSPISGHRSVSWYQQTPGQGLQFLFEYFSETQRNKGNFPGRFSGRQFSNSRSEMNVSTLELGDSALYLCASHERGGSHNEQFFGPGTRLTVL.

The count of this clonotype is one. Just one base apart from a much larger clone, this may be a read error. This sequence joins TRBV7-9 and TRBJ2-1; D gene ambiguous. The CDR3 sequence is 15 residues long. The V gene's germline CDR1 is SEHNR and CDR2 FQNEAQ (reference sequence). The DNA for the CDR3 is TGTGCCAGCAGCTTAGATCGATCTAGTATCAATGAGCAGCTCTTC. It specifies CASSLDRSSINEQLF.

As for this clonotype: This may be a read error, as it is one base from a much larger clone. This rearrangement joins TRBV28 to TRBJ1-1; no clear D. The CDR3 length is 15 residues. The V end was cut by 9 bases, the J end by 0 bases, with 17 bases between. The germline V gene has CDR1 MDHEN and CDR2 SYDVKM. The CDR3 sequence: CARSTPRAVNTEAFF. CDR3 coding DNA: TGTGCCAGAAGTACGCCCCGGGCGGTGAACACTGAAGCTTTCTTT.

This clonotype was observed a few times. V gene TRBV12-3 or TRBV12-4 combines with J gene TRBJ2-3; D is unclear. This CDR3 spans 14 amino acids. V was cut by 2 bases and J by 6 bases, with 12 bases left in between. CDR3 sequence reads: CASSLNQLGDTQYF. The CDR3 DNA follows: TGTGCCAGCAGTTTAAATCAGCTCGGGGATACGCAGTATTTT.

The chain couples TRBV18 to TRBJ2-7; D may correspond to TRBD1 or TRBD2 (5 bases each). Germline values: CDR1 KGHSH, CDR2 LQKENI. V shed 4 bases and J shed 3 bases, with 16 bases lying between them. This CDR3 spans 15 amino acids. This CDR3 reads CASSRYPGPLYEQYF. The DNA for the CDR3 is TGTGCCAGCTCACGTTACCCGGGGCCGCTCTACGAGCAGTACTTC.

V and J are TRBV5-5 and TRBJ2-7, with D perhaps TRBD1 (5 bases). This CDR3 contains 18 residues. The germline V gene has CDR1 SGHKS and CDR2 YYEKEE (reference sequence). Trimming took off 4 bases at V and 1 base at J, with 24 bases between the two ends. DNA of the CDR3: TGTGCCAGCAGCCCGATGGGTCTGACAGCCGGTATGTCCTACGAGCAGTACTTC. It is translated as CASSPMGLTAGMSYEQYF.